Shown below are 11 T cell receptor beta chains from a single sample sequenced in a study of blood T cells in healthy people across ages. The second PCR ran roughly 6 to 12 cycles with a sample-barcoded 5' primer and J-beta primers. TCRdb re-called the 5' RACE reads through MiXCR, storing one row per CDR3 protein. The data contain around 870,000 distinct CDR3 sequences, 29% of them singletons. The sequenced material came from blood. The receptor set was obtained from a woman of 80 years or more in good health.

Concerning this clonotype: A read error may explain this, as a much larger clone is one base away. The genes are TRBV4-1 and TRBJ2-4; D assignment may be TRBD1 or TRBD2 (7 bases each). The J call may be in error: the DNA end matches TRBJ2-7 better. Germline loops: CDR1 MGHRA, CDR2 YSYEKL. This CDR3 contains 15 residues. This CDR3 is CACSQGQGGTYEQYF. The CDR3 bases are TGCGCCTGCAGCCAAGGGCAGGGGGGGACCTACGAGCAGTACTTC.

This clonotype was seen many times. The rearrangement uses TRBV10-2 and TRBJ2-7, with D tentatively TRBD1 (5 bases). This CDR3 has 14 amino acids. The germline V gene encodes CDR1 WSHSY and CDR2 SAAADI. V shed 8 bases and J shed 3 bases, with 17 bases lying between them. In nucleotides, the CDR3 is TGCGCCAGCCCTACAGTGGACAAACTCTACGAGCAGTACTTC. Translated: CASPTVDKLYEQYF.

Many counts were recorded for this clonotype. The CDR3 loop is CASSRQTGASSYNEQFF. In DNA form, the CDR3 reads TGTGCCAGCAGCCGCCAAACAGGGGCCTCTTCCTACAATGAGCAGTTCTTC. This chain joins TRBV9 and TRBJ2-1; 7 bases fit TRBD1. Germline V gene sequence: CDR1 SGDLS, CDR2 YYNGEE. After removal of 4 bases from V and 1 base from J, the junction contained 11 bases not matched to a gene. The CDR3 spans 17 residues.

The table lists this clonotype with a few counts. This could be a read error, since a much larger clone is one nucleotide away. This chain connects TRBV5-1 to TRBJ2-7; the match to TRBD1 covers 7 bases. The V gene's germline CDR1 is SGHRS and CDR2 YFSETQ. Germline trimming cut 1 base from V and 5 bases from J; bases unmatched to any gene: 6. This CDR3 is 14 amino acids long. As DNA, the CDR3 is TGCGCCAGCAGCTTGTCAGGGGGTAGCGACGAGCAGTACTTC. This sequence encodes CASSLSGGSDEQYF.

This clonotype was recorded once. The chain employs TRBV5-1 and TRBJ2-1; TRBD1 agrees at 7 bases. The closer fit of TRBJ2-7 to the DNA end suggests the J call may be wrong. This CDR3 contains 15 residues. The germline gives CDR1 SGHRS, CDR2 YFSETQ. The CDR3 DNA is TGCGCCAGCAGCTTGGGGGACAGATCCTACAATAAGCAGTACTTC. Translating it yields CASSLGDRSYNKQYF.

Only one count was recorded for this clonotype. The germline gene is not matched at one end of the junction; a read error may be the cause. This chain connects TRBV25-1 to TRBJ1-6; D gene uncertain. Germline V CDR1 and CDR2: MGHDK, SYGVNS. The CDR3 runs to 16 residues. CDR3 nucleotide sequence: TGTGCCTGCAGTGCAGGACTCAGGCTTGGAGGTTCACCCCGCCACTTT. It translates to CACSAGLRLGGSPRHF.

Of note for this clonotype: A much more abundant neighbour one base away suggests this may be a read error. This sequence joins TRBV24-1 and TRBJ1-2, with D uncertain. This CDR3 spans 13 amino acids. Germline-derived CDR1 and CDR2 are KGHDR and SFDVKD. The CDR3 spells CATSDLRANGCTF. CDR3 nucleotide sequence: TGTGCCACCAGTGATTTGAGGGCGAATGGCTGCACCTTC.

In the case of this clonotype: This may be a read error, as it is one base from a much larger clone. The chain links TRBV6-1 to TRBJ2-4; D is uncertain. The CDR3 loop spans 13 amino acids. CDR1 is MNHNS, CDR2 SASEGT, per germline. The DNA of the CDR3 is TGTGCCAGCAGTGAGGTAGCCAAAAGCATTCAGTACTTC. Amino acids: CASSEVAKSIQYF.

V gene TRBV7-2 combines with J gene TRBJ1-4; tentative D call: TRBD1 (5 bases). The germline CDR1 and CDR2 sequences are SGHTA and FQGNSA. The CDR3 is 16 residues long. The V end was cut by 2 bases, the J end by 0 bases, with 10 bases between. The CDR3 sequence: CASSLWGGATNEKLFF. Here the CDR3 DNA reads TGTGCCAGCAGCTTATGGGGGGGAGCAACTAATGAAAAACTGTTTTTT.

The V and J genes are TRBV19 and TRBJ2-3; no firm D call. V lost 9 bases to trimming and J lost 5 bases, with 15 bases between them. The germline V gene has CDR1 LNHDA and CDR2 SQIVND (reference sequence). The CDR3 loop spans 13 amino acids. CDR3 region: CASSRGPEDTQYF. CDR3 DNA: TGTGCCAGCAGCAGAGGCCCTGAAGATACGCAGTATTTT.

This CDR3 reads CASSLDPLNQPQHF. The CDR3, as DNA: TGTGCCAGCAGCTTGGACCCCCTTAATCAGCCCCAGCATTTT. The V gene is TRBV5-5, the J gene TRBJ1-5; D gene uncertain. CDR3 size: 14 residues. V lost 0 bases, J lost 4 bases, and 8 bases lay in between. The V gene's germline CDR1 is SGHKS and CDR2 YYEKEE (reference sequence). Supplemented by reference TRBV5-5 and TRBJ1-5, the full variable domain reads DAGVTQSPTHLIKTRGQQVTLRCSPISGHKSVSWYQQVLGQGPQFIFQYYEKEERGRGNFPDRFSARQFPNYSSELNVNALLLGDSALYLCASSLDPLNQPQHFGDGTRLSIL.